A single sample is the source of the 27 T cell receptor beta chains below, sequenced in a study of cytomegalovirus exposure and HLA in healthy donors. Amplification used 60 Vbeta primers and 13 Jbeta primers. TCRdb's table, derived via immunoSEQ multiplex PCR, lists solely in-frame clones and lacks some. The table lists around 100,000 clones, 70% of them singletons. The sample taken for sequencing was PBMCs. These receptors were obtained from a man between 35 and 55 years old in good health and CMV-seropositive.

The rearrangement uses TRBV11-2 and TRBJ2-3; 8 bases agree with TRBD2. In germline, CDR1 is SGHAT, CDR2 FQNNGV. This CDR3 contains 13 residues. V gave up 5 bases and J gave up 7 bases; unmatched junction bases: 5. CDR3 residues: CASSPGGQHTQYF. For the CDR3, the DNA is TGTGCCAGCAGCCCGGGAGGGCAACATACGCAGTATTTT.

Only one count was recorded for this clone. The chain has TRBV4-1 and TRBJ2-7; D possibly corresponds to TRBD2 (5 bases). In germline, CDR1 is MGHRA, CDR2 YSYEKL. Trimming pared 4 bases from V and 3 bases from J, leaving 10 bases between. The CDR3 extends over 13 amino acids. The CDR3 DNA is TGCGCCAGCAGCCCCCGGGATTTCTACGAGCAGTACTTC. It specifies CASSPRDFYEQYF.

CDR3 region: CASSPGTSDDNEQFF. The CDR3 DNA reads TGTGCCAGCAGCCCCGGGACTAGCGACGACAATGAGCAGTTCTTC. V and J are TRBV9 and TRBJ2-1; TRBD2 matches 10 bases. V was pared by 4 bases and J by 5 bases, with 6 bases of the junction left unmatched. The length of the CDR3 is 15 residues. The V gene's germline CDR1 is SGDLS and CDR2 YYNGEE. Full variable domain (outside the CDR3, taken from reference TRBV9 and TRBJ2-1): DSGVTQTPKHLITATGQRVTLRCSPRSGDLSVYWYQQSLDQGLQFLIQYYNGEERAKGNILERFSAQQFPDLHSELNLSSLELGDSALYFCASSPGTSDDNEQFFGPGTRLTVL.

The CDR3, as DNA: TGTGCCAGCACCGAGGTTAACCCAGGGGCCGGGGAGCTGTTTTTT. Translated: CASTEVNPGAGELFF. The rearrangement joins TRBV2 to TRBJ2-2; TRBD1 might be the D (6 bases). Trimming took 7 bases from V and 6 from J, leaving 18 bases between them. CDR1 is SNHLY, CDR2 FYNNEI, per germline. CDR3 length: 15 residues.

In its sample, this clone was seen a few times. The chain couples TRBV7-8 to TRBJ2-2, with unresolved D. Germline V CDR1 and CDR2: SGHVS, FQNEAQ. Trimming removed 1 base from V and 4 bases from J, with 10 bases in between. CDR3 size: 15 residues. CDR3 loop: CASSLVYTATGELFF. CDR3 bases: TGTGCCAGCAGCTTAGTCTACACAGCCACCGGGGAGCTGTTTTTT.

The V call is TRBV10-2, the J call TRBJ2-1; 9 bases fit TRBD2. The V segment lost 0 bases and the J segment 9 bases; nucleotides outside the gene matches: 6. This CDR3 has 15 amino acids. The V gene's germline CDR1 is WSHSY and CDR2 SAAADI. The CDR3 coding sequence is TGCGCCAGCAGTGAGTCGGCGGGAGGGCGGGGTGAGCAGTTCTTC. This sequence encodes CASSESAGGRGEQFF.

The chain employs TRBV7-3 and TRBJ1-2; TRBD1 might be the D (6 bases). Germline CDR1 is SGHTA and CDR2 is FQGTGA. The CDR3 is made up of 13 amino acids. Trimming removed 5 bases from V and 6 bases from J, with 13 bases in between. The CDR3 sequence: CASSPYGDNGYTF. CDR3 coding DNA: TGTGCCAGCAGCCCCTACGGGGACAATGGCTACACCTTC.

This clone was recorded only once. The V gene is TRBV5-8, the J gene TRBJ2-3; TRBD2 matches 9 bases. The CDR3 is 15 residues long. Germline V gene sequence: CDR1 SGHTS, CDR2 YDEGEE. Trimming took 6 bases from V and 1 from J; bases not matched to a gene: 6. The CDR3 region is CASTLAGEGTDTQYF. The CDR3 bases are TGTGCCAGCACCTTAGCGGGGGAGGGCACAGATACGCAGTATTTT.

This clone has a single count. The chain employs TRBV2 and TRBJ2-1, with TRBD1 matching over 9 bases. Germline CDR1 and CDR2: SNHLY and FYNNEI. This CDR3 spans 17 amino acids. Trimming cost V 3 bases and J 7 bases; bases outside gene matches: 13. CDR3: CASSEPTGGKWQNEQFF. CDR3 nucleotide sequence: TGTGCCAGCAGTGAGCCTACAGGGGGCAAGTGGCAAAATGAGCAGTTCTTC.

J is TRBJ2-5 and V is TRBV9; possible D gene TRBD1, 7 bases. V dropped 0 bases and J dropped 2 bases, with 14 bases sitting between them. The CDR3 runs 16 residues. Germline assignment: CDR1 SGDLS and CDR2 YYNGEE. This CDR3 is CASSVGTQGGQETQYF. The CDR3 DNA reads TGTGCCAGCAGCGTAGGAACCCAGGGGGGACAAGAGACCCAGTACTTC.

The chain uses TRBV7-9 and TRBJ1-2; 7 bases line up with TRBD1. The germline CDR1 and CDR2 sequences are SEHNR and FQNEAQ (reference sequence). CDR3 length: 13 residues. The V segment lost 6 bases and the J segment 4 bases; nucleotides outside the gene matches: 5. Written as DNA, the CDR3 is TGTGCCAGCAGGACGGGACAGTTCTATGGCTACACCTTC. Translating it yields CASRTGQFYGYTF.

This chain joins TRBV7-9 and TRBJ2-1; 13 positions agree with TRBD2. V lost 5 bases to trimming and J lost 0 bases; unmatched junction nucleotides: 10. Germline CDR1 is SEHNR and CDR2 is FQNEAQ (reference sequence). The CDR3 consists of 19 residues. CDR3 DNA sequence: TGTGCCAGCAGCCTAGAGGGACTAGCGGGACCATACTCCTACAATGAGCAGTTCTTC. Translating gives CASSLEGLAGPYSYNEQFF. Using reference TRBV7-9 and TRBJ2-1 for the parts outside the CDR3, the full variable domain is DTGVSQNPRHKITKRGQNVTFRCDPISEHNRLYWYRQTLGQGPEFLTYFQNEAQLEKSRLLSDRFSAERPKGSFSTLEIQRTEQGDSAMYLCASSLEGLAGPYSYNEQFFGPGTRLTVL.

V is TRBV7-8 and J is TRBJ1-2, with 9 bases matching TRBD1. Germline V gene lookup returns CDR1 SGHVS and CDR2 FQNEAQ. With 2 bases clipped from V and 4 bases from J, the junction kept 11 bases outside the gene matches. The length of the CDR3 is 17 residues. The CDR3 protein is CASSLMGQGTALYGYTF. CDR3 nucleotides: TGTGCCAGCAGCTTAATGGGACAGGGAACGGCCCTCTATGGCTACACCTTC. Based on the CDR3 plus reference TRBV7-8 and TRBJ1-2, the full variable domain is GAGVSQSPRYKVAKRGQDVALRCDPISGHVSLFWYQQALGQGPEFLTYFQNEAQLDKSGLPSDRFFAERPEGSVSTLKIQRTQQEDSAVYLCASSLMGQGTALYGYTFGSGTRLTVV.

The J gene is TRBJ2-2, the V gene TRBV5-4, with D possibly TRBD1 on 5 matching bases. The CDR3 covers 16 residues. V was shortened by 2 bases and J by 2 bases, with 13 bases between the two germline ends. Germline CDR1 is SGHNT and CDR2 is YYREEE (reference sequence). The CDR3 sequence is CASSFGAPSNTGELFF. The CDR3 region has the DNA TGTGCCAGCAGCTTTGGGGCCCCGTCAAACACCGGGGAGCTGTTTTTT.

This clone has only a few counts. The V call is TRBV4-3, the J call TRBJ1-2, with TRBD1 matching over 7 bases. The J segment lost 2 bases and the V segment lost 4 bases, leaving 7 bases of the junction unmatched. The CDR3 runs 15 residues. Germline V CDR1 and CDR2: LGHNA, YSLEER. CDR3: CASSPTWGQNYGYTF. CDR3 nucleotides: TGCGCCAGCAGCCCTACCTGGGGACAGAACTATGGCTACACCTTC.

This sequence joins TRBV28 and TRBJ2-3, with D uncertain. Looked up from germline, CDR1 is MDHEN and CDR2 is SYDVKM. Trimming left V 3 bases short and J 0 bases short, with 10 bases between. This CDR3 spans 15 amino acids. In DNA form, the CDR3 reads TGTGCCAGCAGTTTGCGTAGTTTTAGCACAGATACGCAGTATTTT. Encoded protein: CASSLRSFSTDTQYF.

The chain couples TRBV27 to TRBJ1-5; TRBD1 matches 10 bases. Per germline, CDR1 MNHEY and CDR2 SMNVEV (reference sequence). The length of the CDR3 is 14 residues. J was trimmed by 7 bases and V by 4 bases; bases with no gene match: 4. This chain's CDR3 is CASSSDRGIQPQHF. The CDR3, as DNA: TGTGCCAGCAGTTCGGACAGGGGGATACAGCCCCAGCATTTT.

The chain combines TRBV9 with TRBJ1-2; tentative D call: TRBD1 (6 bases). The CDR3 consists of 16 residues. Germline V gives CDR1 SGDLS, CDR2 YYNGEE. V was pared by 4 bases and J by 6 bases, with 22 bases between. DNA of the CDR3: TGTGCCAGCAGCAACAGCCCTCACAGGGCGAAGGATGGCTACACCTTC. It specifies CASSNSPHRAKDGYTF.

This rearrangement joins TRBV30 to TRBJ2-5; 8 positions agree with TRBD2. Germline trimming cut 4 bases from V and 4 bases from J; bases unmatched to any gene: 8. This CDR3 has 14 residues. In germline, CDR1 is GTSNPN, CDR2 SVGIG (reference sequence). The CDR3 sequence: CAWTPAGVLETQYF. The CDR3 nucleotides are TGTGCCTGGACTCCAGCGGGAGTTTTAGAGACCCAGTACTTC.

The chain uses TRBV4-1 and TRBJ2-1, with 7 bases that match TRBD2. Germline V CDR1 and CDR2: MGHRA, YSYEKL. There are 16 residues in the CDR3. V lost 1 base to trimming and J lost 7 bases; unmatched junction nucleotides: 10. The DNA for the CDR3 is TGCGCCAGCAGCCAAGTCGGGGAGATTAGCGGGAATGAGCAGTTCTTC. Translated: CASSQVGEISGNEQFF.

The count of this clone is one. The CDR3 bases are TGTGCCAGTAGTTCCCACTCCTACAATGAGCAGTTCTTC. It codes for CASSSHSYNEQFF. The chain is built from TRBV19 and TRBJ2-1; D uncertain. This CDR3 spans 13 amino acids. Trimming removed 5 bases from V and 0 bases from J, with 5 bases in between. CDR1 LNHDA and CDR2 SQIVND come from the germline V gene (reference sequence).

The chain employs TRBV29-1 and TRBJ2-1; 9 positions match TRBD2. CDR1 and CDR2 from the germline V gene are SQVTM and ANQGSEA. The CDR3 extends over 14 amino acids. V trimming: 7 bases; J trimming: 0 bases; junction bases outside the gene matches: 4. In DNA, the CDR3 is TGCAGCGACTTTAGCGGGAGCTCCTACAATGAGCAGTTCTTC. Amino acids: CSDFSGSSYNEQFF.

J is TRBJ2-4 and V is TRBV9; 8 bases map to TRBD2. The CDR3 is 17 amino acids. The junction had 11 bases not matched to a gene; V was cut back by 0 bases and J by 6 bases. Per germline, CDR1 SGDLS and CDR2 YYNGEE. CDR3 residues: CASSVAGGGTQANIQYF. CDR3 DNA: TGTGCCAGCAGCGTAGCCGGGGGGGGGACCCAGGCAAACATTCAGTACTTC.

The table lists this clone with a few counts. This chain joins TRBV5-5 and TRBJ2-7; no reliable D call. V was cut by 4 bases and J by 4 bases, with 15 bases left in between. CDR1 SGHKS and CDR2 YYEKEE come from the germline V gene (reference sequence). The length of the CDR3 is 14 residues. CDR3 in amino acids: CASSLGGGSYEQYF. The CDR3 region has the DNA TGTGCCAGCAGCCTGGGCGGCGGAAGTTACGAGCAGTACTTC.

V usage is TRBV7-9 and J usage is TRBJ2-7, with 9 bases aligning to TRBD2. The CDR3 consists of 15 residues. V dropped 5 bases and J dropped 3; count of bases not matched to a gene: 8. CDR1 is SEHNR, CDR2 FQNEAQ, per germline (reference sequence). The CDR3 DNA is TGTGCCAGCAGCCCACCAGGTAGCGGGAGCTACGAGCAGTACTTC. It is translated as CASSPPGSGSYEQYF.

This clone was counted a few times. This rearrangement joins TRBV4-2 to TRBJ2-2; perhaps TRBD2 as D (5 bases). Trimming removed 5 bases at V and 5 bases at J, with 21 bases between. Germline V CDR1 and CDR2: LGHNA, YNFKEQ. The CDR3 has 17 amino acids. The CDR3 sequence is CASSSRVYLTGTGELFF. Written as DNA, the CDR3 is TGTGCCAGCAGCAGTAGGGTTTACCTTACGGGGACCGGGGAGCTGTTTTTT.

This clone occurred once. CDR3 coding DNA: TGTGCCAGCAGCTTAGGTAGAAGTGAGAATACGCAGTATTTT. Protein product: CASSLGRSENTQYF. The chain carries TRBV7-2 and TRBJ2-3; the D is unclear. Germline CDR1 and CDR2: SGHTA and FQGNSA. This CDR3 region has 14 residues. Trimming removed 1 base at V and 7 bases at J, with 12 bases between.